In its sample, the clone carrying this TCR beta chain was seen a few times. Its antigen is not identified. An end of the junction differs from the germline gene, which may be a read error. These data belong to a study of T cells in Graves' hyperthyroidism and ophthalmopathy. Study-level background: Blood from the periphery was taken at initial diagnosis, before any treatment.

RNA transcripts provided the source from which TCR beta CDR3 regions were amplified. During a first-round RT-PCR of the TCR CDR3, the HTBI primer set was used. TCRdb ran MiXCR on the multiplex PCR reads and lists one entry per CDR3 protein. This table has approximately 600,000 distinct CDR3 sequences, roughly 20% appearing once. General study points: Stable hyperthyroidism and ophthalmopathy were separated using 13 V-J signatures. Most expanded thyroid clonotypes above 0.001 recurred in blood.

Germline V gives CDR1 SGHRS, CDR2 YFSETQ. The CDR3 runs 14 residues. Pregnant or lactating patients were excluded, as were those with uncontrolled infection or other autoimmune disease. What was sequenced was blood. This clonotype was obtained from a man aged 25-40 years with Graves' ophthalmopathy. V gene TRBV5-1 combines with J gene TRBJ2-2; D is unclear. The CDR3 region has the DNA TGCGCCAGCAGATTGGCGATGAACACCGGGGAGCTGTTTTTT. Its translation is CASRLAMNTGELFF.